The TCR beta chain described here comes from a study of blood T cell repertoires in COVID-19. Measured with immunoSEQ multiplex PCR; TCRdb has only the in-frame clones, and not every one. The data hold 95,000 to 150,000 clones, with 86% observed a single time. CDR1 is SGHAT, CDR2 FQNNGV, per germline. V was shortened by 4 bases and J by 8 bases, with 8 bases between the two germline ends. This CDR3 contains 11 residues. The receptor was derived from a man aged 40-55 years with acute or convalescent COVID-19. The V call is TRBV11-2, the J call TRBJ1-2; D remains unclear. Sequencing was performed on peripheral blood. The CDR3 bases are TGTGCCAGCAGCTCTAGGAGAGGCTACACCTTC. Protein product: CASSSRRGYTF.